Below, 19 T cell receptor beta chains from the same sample are listed, as sequenced in a study of shared clonotypes between healthy human individuals. Sequencing was performed with immunoSEQ multiplex PCR; in TCRdb, only in-frame clones are kept and a portion is missing. The sample has 900,000 to 1,200,000 clones, approximately 80% seen once. Sequencing used memory CD4+ T cells from PBMCs. Subset reported: CD45RA-negative fraction. The receptors were sampled from a man aged 18 to 35 in good health. Some clones in this sample may be carry-over from other donors' samples.

This clone was counted many times. The chain links TRBV5-1 to TRBJ2-7; D unclear. Trimming removed 4 bases from V and 4 bases from J, with 15 bases in between. Per germline, CDR1 SGHRS and CDR2 YFSETQ. This CDR3 is built from 14 residues. CDR3 sequence (DNA): TGCGCCAGCAGCCCCACGACCACGCGTTACGAGCAGTACTTC. Amino acids: CASSPTTTRYEQYF.

V and J are TRBV9 and TRBJ2-3; TRBD2 matches 14 bases. V was pared by 0 bases and J by 0 bases, with 3 bases of the junction left unmatched. The germline CDR1 and CDR2 sequences are SGDLS and YYNGEE. This CDR3 is 18 amino acids long. In nucleotides, the CDR3 is TGTGCCAGCAGCGTAGGACTAGCGGGAGGGCCTAGCACAGATACGCAGTATTTT. Its protein is CASSVGLAGGPSTDTQYF.

CDR3 coding DNA: TGTGCCAGCAGCCCTGGACTGTACAATGAGCAGTTCTTC. This sequence encodes CASSPGLYNEQFF. The chain links TRBV5-4 to TRBJ2-1, with D maybe TRBD2 (5 bases). The length of the CDR3 is 13 residues. With 4 bases removed from V and 4 bases from J, the gap between germline ends came to 9 bases. CDR1 is SGHNT and CDR2 is YYREEE in the germline V gene (reference sequence).

The chain joins TRBV28 to TRBJ1-2; D is undetermined. V was trimmed by 7 bases and J by 0 bases, leaving 15 bases between them. The CDR3 spans 15 residues. Per the germline V gene, CDR1 is MDHEN and CDR2 is SYDVKM. The CDR3 here is CASTPRRIANYGYTF. The CDR3 DNA reads TGTGCCAGCACACCCCGGAGAATAGCTAACTATGGCTACACCTTC.

The V gene is TRBV5-1, the J gene TRBJ2-3, with 15 bases fitting TRBD2. The V segment lost 3 bases and the J segment 8 bases; nucleotides outside the gene matches: 16. The CDR3 spans 19 residues. The V gene's germline CDR1 is SGHRS and CDR2 YFSETQ. This CDR3 is CASSSGLAGGSGWSSTQYF. CDR3 nucleotide sequence: TGCGCCAGCAGCTCCGGACTAGCGGGAGGGTCTGGATGGTCGTCTACGCAGTATTTT.

CDR3 DNA: TGTGCCAGCAGCCACAGGGGCTCTGGGGCCAACGTCCTGACTTTC. It encodes CASSHRGSGANVLTF. V usage is TRBV25-1 and J usage is TRBJ2-6, with TRBD1 matching over 7 bases. Germline V gene sequence: CDR1 MGHDK, CDR2 SYGVNS. V was pared by 6 bases and J by 0 bases, with 2 bases of the junction left unmatched. The CDR3 runs to 15 residues.

This clone has just a few counts. The chain links TRBV5-5 to TRBJ2-7, with TRBD2 matching over 11 bases. The CDR3 has 15 residues. With 4 bases clipped from V and 0 bases from J, the junction kept 3 bases outside the gene matches. Germline CDR1 is SGHKS and CDR2 is YYEKEE (reference sequence). The CDR3 reads CASSGGTSGSYEQYF. The CDR3 coding sequence is TGTGCCAGCAGCGGAGGGACTAGCGGCTCCTACGAGCAGTACTTC.

This chain uses TRBV28 with TRBJ1-4; possible D gene TRBD1, 5 bases. CDR1 is MDHEN, CDR2 SYDVKM, per germline. Deletions cut 3 bases from V and 5 bases from J, with 10 bases between. CDR3 length: 14 residues. The CDR3 here is CASSLRGVNEKLFF. Written as DNA, the CDR3 is TGTGCCAGCAGTTTGAGGGGAGTAAATGAAAAACTGTTTTTT.

Comments on this clone: At one of its ends the junction is not consistent with the germline gene, which may arise from a read error. The sample contains more than one DNA sequence encoding this CDR3. The chain has TRBV30 and TRBJ1-2, with D possibly matching TRBD1 (6 bases). CDR3 length equals 13 residues. Germline V gives CDR1 GTSNPN, CDR2 SVGIG (reference sequence). The CDR3 nucleotides read TGTGCCTGGTACCGAGGGGGGGACTATGGCTACACTTTC. Translating gives CAWYRGGDYGYTF.

The rearrangement uses TRBV19 and TRBJ2-3; weak D call: TRBD2 (7 bases). The V gene's germline CDR1 is LNHDA and CDR2 SQIVND (reference sequence). This CDR3 spans 15 amino acids. The V end lost 6 bases, the J end lost 0 bases, and 13 bases lay between the germline ends. CDR3 in DNA: TGTGCCAGTAGGAGGGGGAGGGTAAGCACAGATACGCAGTATTTT. Translation: CASRRGRVSTDTQYF. The whole variable domain, remainder taken from reference TRBV19 and TRBJ2-3, is DGGITQSPKYLFRKEGQNVTLSCEQNLNHDAMYWYRQDPGQGLRLIYYSQIVNDFQKGDIAEGYSVSREKKESFPLTVTSAQKNPTAFYLCASRRGRVSTDTQYFGPGTRLTVL.

The chain joins TRBV4-3 to TRBJ1-5; TRBD1 is a possible D gene (5 bases). The CDR3 totals 15 residues. Deletions cut 0 bases from V and 7 bases from J, with 13 bases between. Germline CDR1 and CDR2: LGHNA and YSLEER. For the CDR3, the DNA is TGCGCCAGCAGCCAAGATGGAAGGGGAGGGCAGCCCCAGCATTTT. It specifies CASSQDGRGGQPQHF.

The chain has TRBV25-1 and TRBJ1-5; no definite D call. The CDR3 runs 12 residues. Germline CDR1 MGHDK, CDR2 SYGVNS. Trimming cost V 10 bases and J 3 bases, with 10 bases left between them. CDR3 sequence (DNA): TGTGCCACCCGCTTGGACAATCAGCCCCAGCATTTT. It translates to CATRLDNQPQHF.

V is TRBV27 and J is TRBJ2-5; D gene ambiguous. V was shortened by 5 bases and J by 1 base, with 8 bases between the two germline ends. Germline-derived CDR1 and CDR2 are MNHEY and SMNVEV (reference sequence). The CDR3 contains 13 residues. The CDR3 DNA sequence: TGTGCCAGCAGTATGGGTATCCAAGAGACCCAGTACTTC. This encodes CASSMGIQETQYF.

The gene calls are TRBV5-1 and TRBJ2-7, with D uncertain. Germline CDR1 reads SGHRS; CDR2 reads YFSETQ. The CDR3 contains 13 residues. Trimming removed 1 base at V and 0 bases at J, with 5 bases between. This CDR3 is CASSLTVSYEQYF. The CDR3 DNA sequence: TGCGCCAGCAGCTTGACAGTCTCCTACGAGCAGTACTTC.

The V gene is TRBV6-6, the J gene TRBJ1-1, with a weak D call TRBD1 (6 bases). Trimming removed 6 bases at V and 5 bases at J, with 10 bases between. Germline V lookup: CDR1 MNHNY, CDR2 SVGAGI (reference sequence). The CDR3 is 12 residues long. The CDR3 region is CASSSQGTEAFF. CDR3 in DNA: TGTGCCAGCAGCTCACAGGGAACTGAAGCTTTCTTT.

The chain joins TRBV7-9 to TRBJ2-5, with 9 bases lining up with TRBD2. Germline lookup yields CDR1 SEHNR and CDR2 FQNEAQ (reference sequence). With 9 bases clipped from V and 5 bases from J, the junction kept 7 bases outside the gene matches. The CDR3 is 13 residues long. Here the CDR3 DNA reads TGTGCCAGTGACGCCGCGGGAGGGGAGACCCAGTACTTC. Protein sequence: CASDAAGGETQYF.

This clone was seen a single time. A read error may be the cause here, since a much bigger clone is one base away. The chain employs TRBV28 and TRBJ1-5; 10 bases line up with TRBD1. Germline V gene sequence: CDR1 MDHEN, CDR2 SYDVKM. J was trimmed by 5 bases and V by 5 bases; bases with no gene match: 3. The CDR3 has 14 residues. CDR3 sequence (DNA): TGTGCCAGCAGTCCCGGGACAGGGGATCAGCCCCAGCATTTT. Encoded protein: CASSPGTGDQPQHF.

V usage is TRBV5-1 and J usage is TRBJ2-7; possible D gene TRBD2, 6 bases. Trimming left V 2 bases short and J 0 bases short, with 12 bases between. Germline CDR1 is SGHRS and CDR2 is YFSETQ. This CDR3 region has 15 residues. The CDR3 sequence is CASSLRLTSSYEQYF. The CDR3 bases are TGCGCCAGCAGCTTACGATTGACTAGCTCCTACGAGCAGTACTTC.

This clone turned up a few times. The J gene is TRBJ2-2, the V gene TRBV9; tentative D call: TRBD2 (6 bases). Trimming shortened V by 4 bases and J by 4 bases, and 14 bases separated the two germline ends. Germline V CDR1 and CDR2: SGDLS, YYNGEE. CDR3 size: 15 residues. The CDR3 here is CASSSRETGTGELFF. DNA of the CDR3: TGTGCCAGCAGCAGCCGGGAGACGGGCACCGGGGAGCTGTTTTTT.